This T cell receptor (beta chain) was identified during a study of shared clonotypes between healthy human individuals. Study observations and caveats: Donor scarcity curtailed the genetic and exposure-history diversity represented herein. Read depth was anticipated to influence clonotype sharing among donors.

This clone was seen once. What it binds is not known. Samples underwent the assay at deep level. Repertoires were generated with immunoSEQ multiplex PCR, while TCRdb's copy carries only in-frame clones and drops some. The table includes 950,000 to 1,300,000 clones, roughly 80% detected once. The TCR originated in a man between 18 and 29 years old in good health. Material for sequencing was memory CD4+ T cells sorted from blood. Subset: CD45RA-negative fraction.

DNA of the CDR3: TGCGCCAGCAGTCAATCACTCCAGGGGGCCCTTGCCAATAGCAATCAGCCCCAGCATTTT. Residues: CASSQSLQGALANSNQPQHF. This chain connects TRBV23-1 to TRBJ1-5; 8 bases are shared with TRBD1. TRBV23-1 is treated as an ORF (open reading frame) with a function not yet certain. With 0 bases clipped from V and 0 bases from J, the junction kept 13 bases outside the gene matches. The CDR3 has 20 residues.